This entry describes one T cell receptor (beta chain). What it binds is not known. The CDR3 consists of 16 residues. From germline, CDR1 is MGHRA and CDR2 YSYEKL. The germline V and J ends were trimmed by 5 bases and 0 bases, with 16 bases remaining between them. This entry comes from a study of shared clonotypes between healthy human individuals. Whole-study context: Ranging from 18 to 49 in age, donors were two women and a few men. The plates for each donor numbered three CD4 naive, three CD4 memory, two CD8 naive and one CD8 memory.

Study conclusions and caveats: Clonotype sharing levels among donors were expected to vary with sequencing depth. Donors were few, which limited the genetic and exposure-history diversity represented.

CD45RO-negative, CCR7-positively selected cells formed the naive CD8 fraction, excluding terminally differentiated effector memory CD45RA+ cells. Data came from immunoSEQ multiplex PCR; TCRdb stores just in-frame clones and leaves some out. In the table there are hundreds of thousands of clones, roughly 95% of which are singletons. The J gene is TRBJ1-2, the V gene TRBV4-1; D may be TRBD1 (6 bases). The sequenced sample was naive CD8+ T cells sorted from blood. The TCR comes from a woman in her twenties or thirties in good health. CDR3 bases: TGCGCCAGCAGCTCTGGACAGCTTATAACTAACTATGGCTACACCTTC. The encoded protein is CASSSGQLITNYGYTF.